Listed below are T cell receptor beta chains from one sample, sequenced in a study of cytomegalovirus exposure and HLA in healthy donors. TCRdb's copy holds only in-frame clones and misses some; the assay was immunoSEQ multiplex PCR. Counted here are 50,000 or so clones, 77% occurring once; the ten biggest clones make up about 2.5%. Material for sequencing was PBMCs. These receptors were taken from a woman between 35 and 50 years old in good health and CMV-seropositive. Both conserved end residues are part of each CDR3. Fields, in order: CDR3 DNA, CDR3 protein, D gene, V gene, clone size, J gene. A D gene is named only where the DNA matches it firmly. A clone size is listed for some rows: how often the clone was seen (once, few, many), or a class if it is expanded.

DNA: TGTGCCAGCAGCCCAGGAGAAGGGGGCCCCACAGATACGCAGTATTTT; CDR3: CASSPGEGGPTDTQYF; D: TRBD1; V: TRBV4-2; size: .; J: TRBJ2-3
DNA: TGTGCCAGTAGTGGCGGGACAGGAGCCTCCTACGAGCAGTACTTC; CDR3: CASSGGTGASYEQYF; D: TRBD1; V: TRBV19; size: .; J: TRBJ2-7
DNA: TGTGCCAGCAGTGAAGTGGGGACAGGGACCAATCAGCCCCAGCATTTT; CDR3: CASSEVGTGTNQPQHF; D: TRBD1; V: TRBV6-1; size: .; J: TRBJ1-5
DNA: TGCAGTGCTAGGGAGGCGGGCTACACCTTC; CDR3: CSAREAGYTF; D: .; V: TRBV20-1; size: .; J: TRBJ1-2
DNA: TGTGCCAGCTCACCCGGGACAGGGATTAACTACGAGCAGTACTTC; CDR3: CASSPGTGINYEQYF; D: TRBD1; V: TRBV18; size: .; J: TRBJ2-7
DNA: TGTGCCAGCAGCCTATGGACAGGAACCACAGATACGCAGTATTTT; CDR3: CASSLWTGTTDTQYF; D: TRBD1; V: TRBV5-6; size: .; J: TRBJ2-3
DNA: TGTGCCAGCTCACCGGGGGGGCTGTACAATGAGCAGTTCTTC; CDR3: CASSPGGLYNEQFF; D: .; V: TRBV18; size: .; J: TRBJ2-1
DNA: TGTGCCAGCAGCTTTCTAGCGGGGGGTCGTCTTGGGTACAATGAGCAGTTCTTC; CDR3: CASSFLAGGRLGYNEQFF; D: TRBD2; V: TRBV7-2; size: few; J: TRBJ2-1
DNA: TGCGCCAGCAGCCCCGCAGGGAGGGACGAGCAGTACTTC; CDR3: CASSPAGRDEQYF; D: TRBD2; V: TRBV4-1; size: .; J: TRBJ2-7
DNA: TGTGCCACCGCCCGGTGGGTCCAGGGTACCTACGAGCAGTACTTC; CDR3: CATARWVQGTYEQYF; D: .; V: TRBV15; size: .; J: TRBJ2-7
DNA: TGTGCCAGCAGCCAGGGCGGCGAGCAGTACTTC; CDR3: CASSQGGEQYF; D: .; V: TRBV7-3; size: .; J: TRBJ2-7
DNA: TGTGCCAGCACTGAATCGGGGAAGAACACTGAAGCTTTCTTT; CDR3: CASTESGKNTEAFF; D: .; V: TRBV6-1; size: .; J: TRBJ1-1
DNA: TGTGCCACCAGCAGACAAGCGGGACAGGGTTTCGCTGGGGCCAACGTCCTGACTTTC; CDR3: CATSRQAGQGFAGANVLTF; D: TRBD1; V: TRBV15; size: .; J: TRBJ2-6
DNA: TGTGCCAGCAGCCAGACTACAACTAATGAAAAACTGTTTTTT; CDR3: CASSQTTTNEKLFF; D: .; V: TRBV14; size: few; J: TRBJ1-4